This T cell receptor beta chain came from a study of T cell responses to AZD1222 COVID-19 vaccine. Study details: Analyses pooled second doses at about 4 or about 12 weeks.

General observations from the study: Researchers report vaccine-associated CD4 TCRs spanning spike, with dominance at 160-218 and 743-854. The reported proportion of spike-specific TCRs targeting unmutated variant regions was nearly half. Only a handful of individuals given AZD1222 were seropositive at baseline.

The data were produced by immunoSEQ multiplex PCR, yet TCRdb's version contains in-frame clones alone and is incomplete. The sample consists of 120,000 or so clones, over 80% of them appearing once. In the case of this clone: What it recognizes is unknown.

The starting material was peripheral blood, obtained on day 0 of AZD1222 vaccination. The TCR comes from an adult in good health.

The chain's CDR3 is CASSVGLAVSSYEQYF. The CDR3 nucleotides read TGTGCCAGCAGCGTCGGACTAGCGGTGAGCTCCTACGAGCAGTACTTC. The chain employs TRBV9 and TRBJ2-7; 10 bases line up with TRBD2. The CDR3 runs 16 residues. V lost 2 bases, J lost 0 bases, and 5 bases stayed unmatched. Germline CDR1 reads SGDLS; CDR2 reads YYNGEE.